This entry describes one TCR beta chain. Its antigen is as yet unknown. Time point denoted: time of PML onset. The T3 samples were drawn when PML began. CDR1 and CDR2 from the germline V gene are SGHAT and FQNNGV. The CDR3 spans 15 residues. V was trimmed by 4 bases and J by 2 bases, leaving 14 bases between them. The data stem from a study of multiple sclerosis patients with progressive multifocal leukoencephalopathy. TCRdb's table, derived via immunoSEQ multiplex PCR, lists solely in-frame clones and lacks some. The repertoire has 25,000 to 35,000 clones, more than 80% of them found once; the top ten carry 9.5% to 15%. Findings of the study overall: PML-onset expanded TRB clones were detectable before and during natalizumab therapy.

The specimen was PBMCs, collected from a patient treated with natalizumab. V gene TRBV11-2 combines with J gene TRBJ1-2, with unresolved D. The receptor was isolated from a woman aged 25-40 years with progressive multifocal leukoencephalopathy. CDR3 loop: CASSSGPNLNYGYTF. DNA of the CDR3: TGTGCCAGCAGCTCAGGACCGAATCTCAACTATGGCTACACCTTC.